These 27 T cell receptor beta chains were sequenced from one sample in a study of blood T cell repertoires in COVID-19. Sequenced by immunoSEQ multiplex PCR; TCRdb stores in-frame clones only, minus some. The table includes fewer than 300,000 clones, more than 65% detected once. Sequenced material: peripheral blood. These receptors all come from a woman aged 18-29 years with acute or convalescent COVID-19.

This chain links TRBV3-1 (or the pseudogene TRBV3-2) with TRBJ2-1; perhaps TRBD2 as D (5 bases). CDR1 and CDR2 (germline): LGHDT, YNNKEL (reference sequence). The CDR3 loop spans 15 amino acids. Trimming removed 2 bases from V and 7 bases from J, with 15 bases in between. The CDR3 here is CASSQTPQSGNEQFF. CDR3 sequence (DNA): TGTGCCAGCAGCCAAACCCCTCAGTCGGGGAATGAGCAGTTCTTC.

The CDR3 nucleotides are TGTGCCAGCAGTGAATATAAGGGAGGAGCCAAAAACATTCAGTACTTC. Protein sequence: CASSEYKGGAKNIQYF. The J gene is TRBJ2-4, the V gene TRBV25-1, with a weak D call TRBD2 (6 bases). Germline-derived CDR1 and CDR2 are MGHDK and SYGVNS. Trimming left V 0 bases short and J 0 bases short, with 9 bases between. CDR3 length: 16 residues.

J is TRBJ2-7 and V is TRBV3-1 (or the pseudogene TRBV3-2); 9 bases map to TRBD2. V was pared by 2 bases and J by 4 bases, with 6 bases of the junction left unmatched. The CDR3 runs to 15 residues. Germline V lookup: CDR1 LGHDT, CDR2 YNNKEL (reference sequence). CDR3 region: CASSQIAGVSYEQYF. The CDR3 DNA follows: TGTGCCAGCAGCCAAATAGCGGGAGTGTCTTACGAGCAGTACTTC.

This clone was observed a single time. The chain is built from TRBV21-1 and TRBJ2-3; the table's D call of TRBD2 was not tested on the DNA. TRBV21-1 corresponds to a pseudogene. The CDR3 contains 19 residues. The CDR3: CASSKGLAGGPGNTDTQYF. The CDR3 region has the DNA TGTGCCAGCAGCAAAGGGCTAGCGGGAGGGCCCGGGAACACAGATACGCAGTATTTT.

This clone showed up just a few times. The rearrangement uses TRBV28 and TRBJ2-3, with 16 bases lining up with TRBD2. The germline V gene encodes CDR1 MDHEN and CDR2 SYDVKM. This CDR3 spans 14 amino acids. The V and J ends lost 8 bases and 5 bases, in that order; junction bases with no gene match: 1. The DNA for the CDR3 is TGTGCCAGCGGGACTAGCGGGAGGGGAGATACGCAGTATTTT. Encoded protein: CASGTSGRGDTQYF.

The chain employs TRBV19 and TRBJ1-5; D is undetermined. This CDR3 has 20 amino acids. The V end was cut by 3 bases, the J end by 0 bases, with 24 bases between. Looked up from germline, CDR1 is LNHDA and CDR2 is SQIVND (reference sequence). The CDR3 coding sequence is TGTGCCAGTAGTATTGGTTCGTTTTGGGCGGGAAGTTATAGCAATCAGCCCCAGCATTTT. This encodes CASSIGSFWAGSYSNQPQHF.

The V gene is TRBV25-1, the J gene TRBJ2-7; possibly TRBD2 for D (5 bases). The CDR3 sequence is 14 residues long. V was pared by 3 bases and J by 6 bases, with 15 bases between. CDR1 and CDR2 from the germline V gene are MGHDK and SYGVNS. CDR3 amino acids: CASSEERAPGEQYF. The CDR3 nucleotides read TGTGCCAGCAGTGAGGAGAGGGCACCGGGCGAGCAGTACTTC.

V is TRBV19 and J is TRBJ2-5; maybe TRBD2 (7 bases). V was clipped by 5 bases and J by 4 bases, with 14 bases between them. The germline V gene encodes CDR1 LNHDA and CDR2 SQIVND (reference sequence). This CDR3 is 14 amino acids long. CDR3 sequence (DNA): TGTGCCAGTAGTCCGCGGGGGCGTGGAGAGACCCAGTACTTC. This encodes CASSPRGRGETQYF.

The genes are TRBV25-1 and TRBJ2-5, with D perhaps TRBD2 (5 bases). The ends were cut back, 2 bases at V and 4 bases at J, with 11 bases in the middle. Germline CDR1 MGHDK, CDR2 SYGVNS. The CDR3 is made up of 14 amino acids. CDR3 nucleotides: TGTGCCAGCAGTGAAGAGGGAGAGGGAGAGACCCAGTACTTC. Protein sequence: CASSEEGEGETQYF.

This rearrangement joins TRBV27 to TRBJ2-7; TRBD2 aligns across 10 bases. There are 16 residues in the CDR3. V lost 2 bases and J lost 2; bases outside the gene matches: 6. CDR1 is MNHEY, CDR2 SMNVEV, per germline (reference sequence). The CDR3 nucleotides are TGTGCCAGCAGTTTAGTTGGGACTAGCGACCCCTACGAGCAGTACTTC. Translating it yields CASSLVGTSDPYEQYF.

The chain recombines TRBV15 with TRBJ2-7; 7 nucleotides agree with TRBD1. Trimming cost V 2 bases and J 2 bases; bases outside gene matches: 9. There are 16 residues in the CDR3. CDR1 is LNHNV and CDR2 is YYDKDF in the germline V gene (reference sequence). The CDR3 DNA reads as TGTGCCACCAGCAGAACCAGACAGGGAAGCGCCTACGAGCAGTACTTC. Translating gives CATSRTRQGSAYEQYF.

This chain connects TRBV19 to TRBJ1-4; the D gene is possibly TRBD1 (5 bases). From germline, CDR1 is LNHDA and CDR2 SQIVND (reference sequence). This CDR3 is built from 13 residues. The germline V and J ends were trimmed by 11 bases and 8 bases, with 18 bases remaining between them. Written as DNA, the CDR3 is TGTGCCTCCTTTGGGGGGGGGTACGAAAAACTGTTTTTT. It translates to CASFGGGYEKLFF.

V is TRBV7-6 and J is TRBJ2-1; 7 positions agree with TRBD2. CDR1 and CDR2 (germline): SGHVS, FNYEAQ. The trim removed 4 bases at V and 6 bases at J, leaving 9 bases unmatched. The CDR3 length is 15 residues. DNA of the CDR3: TGTGCCAGCAGCTCCCGCCCGGGAGGCCCCAATGAGCAGTTCTTC. Encoded protein: CASSSRPGGPNEQFF.

About this clone itself: This CDR3 is also generated by other DNA sequences in the sample. The rearrangement joins TRBV18 to TRBJ2-7; 12 nucleotides agree with TRBD2. The junction had 18 bases not matched to a gene; V was cut back by 6 bases and J by 3 bases. Germline V gene data show CDR1 as KGHSH and CDR2 as LQKENI. This CDR3 spans 19 amino acids. Here the CDR3 DNA reads TGTGCCAGCTCGCCTCAGACTAGCGGGAGTATTGATCTTATCTACGAGCAGTACTTC. It is translated as CASSPQTSGSIDLIYEQYF.

V gene TRBV9 combines with J gene TRBJ1-1, with D uncertain. This CDR3 comprises 15 residues. The V gene's germline CDR1 is SGDLS and CDR2 YYNGEE. Trimming stripped 3 bases from V and 6 bases from J, with 18 bases between. The CDR3 DNA reads as TGTGCCAGCAGCGCGAACGCGGGTACCCAATCTGAAGCTTTCTTT. It encodes CASSANAGTQSEAFF.

The V and J genes are TRBV18 and TRBJ1-1, with 7 bases fitting TRBD1. Germline CDR1 KGHSH, CDR2 LQKENI. The CDR3 is made up of 15 amino acids. Trimming cost V 6 bases and J 1 base; bases outside gene matches: 8. The CDR3 nucleotides are TGTGCCAGCTCCGAACAGGGGTTCGGGAACACTGAAGCTTTCTTT. Protein sequence: CASSEQGFGNTEAFF.

The chain recombines TRBV7-9 with TRBJ2-2; tentative D call: TRBD1 (5 bases). The CDR3 has 15 amino acids. Trimming stripped 5 bases from V and 3 bases from J, with 13 bases between. Germline loops: CDR1 SEHNR, CDR2 FQNEAQ (reference sequence). The chain's CDR3 is CASSPTAGHTGELFF. For the CDR3, the DNA is TGTGCCAGCAGCCCAACAGCAGGGCACACCGGGGAGCTGTTTTTT.

The chain joins TRBV14 to TRBJ2-1; 14 bases agree with TRBD2. Germline V lookup: CDR1 SGHDN, CDR2 FVKESK. The CDR3 extends over 18 amino acids. V lost 1 base to trimming and J lost 6 bases; unmatched junction nucleotides: 8. CDR3 sequence: CASSQAFGTSGSGNEQFF. In nucleotides, the CDR3 is TGTGCCAGCAGCCAAGCGTTCGGGACTAGCGGGAGCGGCAATGAGCAGTTCTTC.

V gene TRBV9 combines with J gene TRBJ2-3, with D perhaps TRBD1 (5 bases). V gave up 0 bases and J gave up 0 bases, with 8 bases separating them. This CDR3 is 15 amino acids long. Per germline, CDR1 SGDLS and CDR2 YYNGEE. CDR3 sequence (DNA): TGTGCCAGCAGCGTAGGACAGACTAGCACAGATACGCAGTATTTT. It encodes CASSVGQTSTDTQYF.

The chain couples TRBV27 to TRBJ2-5; D is uncertain. CDR3 length equals 14 residues. Trimming pared 6 bases from V and 2 bases from J, leaving 13 bases between. Germline CDR1 MNHEY, CDR2 SMNVEV (reference sequence). The CDR3 sequence: CASRPSRLQETQYF. The CDR3, as DNA: TGTGCCAGCAGACCAAGCCGATTACAAGAGACCCAGTACTTC.

This CDR3 reads CASSRGLPGTGEDYGYTF. CDR3 sequence (DNA): TGTGCCAGCAGTCGCGGACTTCCCGGGACAGGGGAGGACTATGGCTACACCTTC. The chain joins TRBV14 to TRBJ1-2, with 10 bases that match TRBD1. Per germline, CDR1 SGHDN and CDR2 FVKESK. Trimming removed 6 bases from V and 3 bases from J; junction bases left unmatched: 16. The CDR3 is 18 residues long.

The rearrangement joins TRBV20-1 to TRBJ1-1; D gene unclear. CDR3 length equals 13 residues. V lost 3 bases, J lost 1 base, and 9 bases lay in between. CDR1 DFQATT and CDR2 SNEGSKA come from the germline V gene (reference sequence). In DNA form, the CDR3 reads TGCAGTGCTAGTCAGCAGGCGAACACTGAAGCTTTCTTT. It is translated as CSASQQANTEAFF.

This clone has just a few counts. V usage is TRBV14 and J usage is TRBJ2-7, with D possibly being TRBD2 (6 bases). CDR1 SGHDN and CDR2 FVKESK come from the germline V gene. There are 15 residues in the CDR3. V gave up 5 bases and J gave up 2 bases, with 16 bases separating them. CDR3 sequence reads: CASSISRAGTYEQYF. The CDR3, as DNA: TGTGCCAGCAGCATTAGCCGGGCGGGAACCTACGAGCAGTACTTC.

The CDR3, as DNA: TGTGCCAGCAGCTTAGCCCTGAGGAACAATTCACCCCTCCACTTT. It is translated as CASSLALRNNSPLHF. The chain links TRBV7-6 to TRBJ1-6; D ambiguous. V lost 0 bases to trimming and J lost 7 bases, with 10 bases between them. CDR3 length: 15 amino acids. Germline V lookup: CDR1 SGHVS, CDR2 FNYEAQ. The full variable domain, in which reference TRBV7-6 and TRBJ1-6 provide the parts outside the CDR3, is GAGVSQSPRYKVTKRGQDVALRCDPISGHVSLYWYRQALGQGPEFLTYFNYEAQQDKSGLPNDRFSAERPEGSISTLTIQRTEQRDSAMYRCASSLALRNNSPLHFGNGTRLTVT.

The table lists this clone with a count of one. V gene TRBV4-3 combines with J gene TRBJ2-1; 12 nucleotides match TRBD2. The CDR3 extends over 18 amino acids. The ends lost 1 base at V and 1 base at J; junction bases unmatched: 5. Germline V CDR1 and CDR2: LGHNA, YSLEER. CDR3 region: CASSQGLAGVLSYNEQFF. CDR3 bases: TGCGCCAGCAGCCAAGGACTAGCGGGGGTCTTATCCTACAATGAGCAGTTCTTC.

This chain uses TRBV19 with TRBJ2-1; 11 nucleotides match TRBD2. Per the germline V gene, CDR1 is LNHDA and CDR2 is SQIVND (reference sequence). Unmatched junction bases numbered 12, after V lost 3 bases and J lost 2 bases. This CDR3 has 19 amino acids. The CDR3 region has the DNA TGTGCCAGTAGTATGGCTCTGACTAGCGGGAACCGGGCCTACAATGAGCAGTTCTTC. Its protein product is CASSMALTSGNRAYNEQFF. Full variable domain (missing parts from reference TRBV19 and TRBJ2-1): DGGITQSPKYLFRKEGQNVTLSCEQNLNHDAMYWYRQDPGQGLRLIYYSQIVNDFQKGDIAEGYSVSREKKESFPLTVTSAQKNPTAFYLCASSMALTSGNRAYNEQFFGPGTRLTVL.

As for this clone: Other DNA sequences in the same sample also yield this CDR3. This chain uses TRBV28 with TRBJ2-7; D unclear. This CDR3 is built from 11 residues. Looked up from germline, CDR1 is MDHEN and CDR2 is SYDVKM. Deletions cut 3 bases from V and 3 bases from J, with 3 bases between. The CDR3 DNA reads TGTGCCAGCAGTTTCCTCTACGAGCAGTACTTC. It yields the protein CASSFLYEQYF. Variable domain in full (rest from reference TRBV28 and TRBJ2-7): DVKVTQSSRYLVKRTGEKVFLECVQDMDHENMFWYRQDPGLGLRLIYFSYDVKMKEKGDIPEGYSVSREKKERFSLILESASTNQTSMYLCASSFLYEQYFGPGTRLTVT.